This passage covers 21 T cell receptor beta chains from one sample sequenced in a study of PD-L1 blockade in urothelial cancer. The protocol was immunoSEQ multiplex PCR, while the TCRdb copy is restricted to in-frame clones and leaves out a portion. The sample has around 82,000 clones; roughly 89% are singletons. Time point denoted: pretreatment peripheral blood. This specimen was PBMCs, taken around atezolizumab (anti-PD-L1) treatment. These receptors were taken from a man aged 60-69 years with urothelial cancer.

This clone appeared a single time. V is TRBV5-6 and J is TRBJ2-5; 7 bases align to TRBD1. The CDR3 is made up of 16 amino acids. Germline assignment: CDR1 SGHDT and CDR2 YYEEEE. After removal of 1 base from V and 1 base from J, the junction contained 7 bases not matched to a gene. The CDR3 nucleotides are TGTGCCAGCAGCTTGAAAAGGACAGGCCCCCAAGAGACCCAGTACTTC. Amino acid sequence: CASSLKRTGPQETQYF.

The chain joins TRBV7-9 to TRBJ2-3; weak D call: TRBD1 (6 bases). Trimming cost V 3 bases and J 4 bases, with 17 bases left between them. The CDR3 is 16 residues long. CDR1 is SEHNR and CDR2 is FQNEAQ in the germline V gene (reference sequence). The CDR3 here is CASSFGRGRGADTQYF. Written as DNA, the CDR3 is TGTGCCAGCAGCTTCGGCAGGGGACGAGGGGCAGATACGCAGTATTTT.

The CDR3 sequence: CASSRSTGTYGYTF. The CDR3 nucleotides are TGTGCCAGCAGCCGTTCGACAGGAACCTATGGCTACACCTTC. The rearrangement links TRBV28 to TRBJ1-2, with D perhaps TRBD1 (6 bases). Trimming shortened V by 6 bases and J by 4 bases, and 15 bases separated the two germline ends. CDR3 size: 14 residues. The germline V gene has CDR1 MDHEN and CDR2 SYDVKM.

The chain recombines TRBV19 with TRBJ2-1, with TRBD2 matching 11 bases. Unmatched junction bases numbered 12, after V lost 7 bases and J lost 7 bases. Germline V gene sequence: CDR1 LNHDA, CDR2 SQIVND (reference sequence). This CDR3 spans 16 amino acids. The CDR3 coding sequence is TGTGCCAGTACCCCGCCCGGGGCTAGCGGGGGGAATGAGCAGTTCTTC. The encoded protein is CASTPPGASGGNEQFF.

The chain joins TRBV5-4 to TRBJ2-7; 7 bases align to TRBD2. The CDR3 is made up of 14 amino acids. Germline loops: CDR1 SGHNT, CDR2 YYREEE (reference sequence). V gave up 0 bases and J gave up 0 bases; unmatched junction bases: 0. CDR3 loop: CASSLGGGSYEQYF. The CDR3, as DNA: TGTGCCAGCAGCTTGGGCGGGGGCTCCTACGAGCAGTACTTC.

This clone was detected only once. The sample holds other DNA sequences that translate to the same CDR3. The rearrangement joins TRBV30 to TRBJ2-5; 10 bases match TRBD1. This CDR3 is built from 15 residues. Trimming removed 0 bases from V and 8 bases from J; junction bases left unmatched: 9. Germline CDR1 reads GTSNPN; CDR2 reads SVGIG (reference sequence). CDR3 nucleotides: TGTGCCTGGAGTGTACGGGGGACAGGGGTAGAAACCCAGTACTTC. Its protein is CAWSVRGTGVETQYF.

CDR3 sequence (DNA): TGTGCTAGTGGTTCCCCGGGACAGGTGATGGAGACCCAGTACTTC. As protein: CASGSPGQVMETQYF. The J gene is TRBJ2-5, the V gene TRBV12-5; TRBD1 matches at 8 bases. V was clipped by 4 bases and J by 5 bases; unmatched bases: 9. The CDR3 sequence is 15 residues long. Germline V gene sequence: CDR1 LGHNT, CDR2 FRNRAP.

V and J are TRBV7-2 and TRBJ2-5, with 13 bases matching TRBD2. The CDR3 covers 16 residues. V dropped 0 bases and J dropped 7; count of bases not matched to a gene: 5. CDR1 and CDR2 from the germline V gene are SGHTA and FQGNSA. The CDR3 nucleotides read TGTGCCAGCAGCTTAGCGACTAGCGGGAGGAGGGGGACCCAGTACTTC. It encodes CASSLATSGRRGTQYF.

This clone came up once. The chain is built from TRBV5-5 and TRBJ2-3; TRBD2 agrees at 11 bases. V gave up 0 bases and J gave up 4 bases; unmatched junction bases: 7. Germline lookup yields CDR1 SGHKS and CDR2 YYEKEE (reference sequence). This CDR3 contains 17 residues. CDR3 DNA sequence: TGTGCCAGCAGCTTGGAGCGGCTAGCGGGGGGACCAGATACGCAGTATTTT. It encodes CASSLERLAGGPDTQYF.

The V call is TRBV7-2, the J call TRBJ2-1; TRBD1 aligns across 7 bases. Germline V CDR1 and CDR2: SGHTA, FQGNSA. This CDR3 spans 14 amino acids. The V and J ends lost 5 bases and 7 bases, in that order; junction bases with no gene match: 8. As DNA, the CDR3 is TGTGCCAGCAGCCGGGACAGTCATCGAAATGAGCAGTTCTTC. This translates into CASSRDSHRNEQFF.

The CDR3 loop reads CASSQRLAFSGANVLTF. The CDR3 DNA sequence: TGTGCCAGCAGCCAAAGACTGGCTTTTTCTGGGGCCAACGTCCTGACTTTC. The rearrangement links TRBV14 to TRBJ2-6, with D hard to call. Germline CDR1 is SGHDN and CDR2 is FVKESK. CDR3 size: 17 residues. V dropped 2 bases and J dropped 1 base, with 12 bases sitting between them.

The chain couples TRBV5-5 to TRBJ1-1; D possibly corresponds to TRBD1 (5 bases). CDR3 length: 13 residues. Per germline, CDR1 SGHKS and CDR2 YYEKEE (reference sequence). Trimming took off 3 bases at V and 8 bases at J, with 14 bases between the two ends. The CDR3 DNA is TGTGCCAGCAGCTCCCTTGACAGCTCCGAAGCTTTCTTT. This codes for CASSSLDSSEAFF.

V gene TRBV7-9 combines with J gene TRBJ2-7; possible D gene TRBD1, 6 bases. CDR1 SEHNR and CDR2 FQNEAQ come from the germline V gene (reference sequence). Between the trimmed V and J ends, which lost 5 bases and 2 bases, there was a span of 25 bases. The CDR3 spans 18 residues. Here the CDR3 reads CASSNQGRFRDTTYEQYF. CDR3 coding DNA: TGTGCCAGCAGCAACCAAGGGCGGTTTCGGGACACTACCTACGAGCAGTACTTC.

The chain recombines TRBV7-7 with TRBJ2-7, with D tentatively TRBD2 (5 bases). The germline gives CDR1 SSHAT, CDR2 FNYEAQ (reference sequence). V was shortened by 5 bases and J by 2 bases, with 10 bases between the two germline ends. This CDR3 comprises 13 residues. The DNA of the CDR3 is TGTGCCAGCAGCCTCAGCGGACCCTACGAGCAGTACTTC. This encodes CASSLSGPYEQYF.

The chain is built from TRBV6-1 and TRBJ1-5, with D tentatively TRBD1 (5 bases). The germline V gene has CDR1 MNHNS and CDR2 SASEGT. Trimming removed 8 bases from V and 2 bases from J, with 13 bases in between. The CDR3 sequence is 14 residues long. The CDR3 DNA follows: TGTGCCAGCCTCGGCGGGGGTGGCAATCAGCCCCAGCATTTT. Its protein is CASLGGGGNQPQHF.

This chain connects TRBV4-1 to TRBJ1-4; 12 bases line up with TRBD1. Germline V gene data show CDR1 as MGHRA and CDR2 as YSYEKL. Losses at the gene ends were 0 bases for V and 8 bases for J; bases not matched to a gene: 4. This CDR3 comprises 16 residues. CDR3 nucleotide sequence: TGCGCCAGCAGCCAAGATGGGGACAGGGGGCGCGAAAAACTGTTTTTT. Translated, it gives CASSQDGDRGREKLFF.

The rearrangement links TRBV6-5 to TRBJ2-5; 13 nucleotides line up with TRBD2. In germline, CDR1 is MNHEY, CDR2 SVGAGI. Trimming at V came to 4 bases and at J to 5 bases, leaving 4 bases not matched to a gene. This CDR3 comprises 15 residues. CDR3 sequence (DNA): TGTGCCAGCAGTTCCCTACTAGCGGGGGGGGAGACCCAGTACTTC. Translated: CASSSLLAGGETQYF.

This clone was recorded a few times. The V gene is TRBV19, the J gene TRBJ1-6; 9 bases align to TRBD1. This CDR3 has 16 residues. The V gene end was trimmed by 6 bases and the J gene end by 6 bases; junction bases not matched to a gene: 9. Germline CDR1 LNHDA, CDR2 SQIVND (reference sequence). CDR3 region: CASSLGQGSSNSPLHF. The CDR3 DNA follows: TGTGCCAGTAGCCTAGGACAGGGGAGCTCTAATTCACCCCTCCACTTT.

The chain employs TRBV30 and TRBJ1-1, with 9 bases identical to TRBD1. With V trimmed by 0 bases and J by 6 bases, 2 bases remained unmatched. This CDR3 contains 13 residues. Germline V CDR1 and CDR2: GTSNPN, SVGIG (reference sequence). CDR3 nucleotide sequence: TGTGCCTGGAGTGTACAGGGGGCAGCTGAAGCTTTCTTT. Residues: CAWSVQGAAEAFF.

This chain's CDR3 is CAWDKQGNTEAFF. In nucleotides, the CDR3 is TGTGCCTGGGATAAACAGGGGAACACTGAAGCTTTCTTT. The V gene is TRBV30, the J gene TRBJ1-1, with D perhaps TRBD1 (6 bases). Trimming cost V 5 bases and J 1 base, with 11 bases left between them. The CDR3 is made up of 13 amino acids. Germline CDR1 reads GTSNPN; CDR2 reads SVGIG (reference sequence). Full variable domain (remainder filled in from reference TRBV30 and TRBJ1-1): SQTIHQWPATLVQPVGSPLSLECTVEGTSNPNLYWYRQAAGRGLQLLFYSVGIGQISSEVPQNLSASRPQDRQFILSSKKLLLSDSGFYLCAWDKQGNTEAFFGQGTRLTVV.

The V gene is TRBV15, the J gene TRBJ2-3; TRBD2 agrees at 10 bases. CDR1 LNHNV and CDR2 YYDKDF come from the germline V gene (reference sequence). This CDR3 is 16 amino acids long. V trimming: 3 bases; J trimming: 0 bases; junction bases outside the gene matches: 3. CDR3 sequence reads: CATSRETSGSTDTQYF. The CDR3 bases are TGTGCCACCAGCAGGGAGACTAGCGGGAGCACAGATACGCAGTATTTT.